This T cell receptor (beta chain) was captured in a study of blood T cell repertoires in COVID-19. The wider study: Researchers got acute and convalescent COVID-19 samples from the United States, Italy and Spain. Sample material is recorded as cDNA or gDNA derived from T cells, B-cell-depleted T cells, or PBMCs.

The germline CDR1 and CDR2 sequences are MDHEN and SYDVKM. V was clipped by 3 bases and J by 3 bases; unmatched bases: 9. CDR3 length: 17 residues. The data were produced by immunoSEQ multiplex PCR, yet TCRdb's version contains in-frame clones alone and is incomplete. This sample has 150,000 to 200,000 clones, with about 88% found just once. The chain employs TRBV28 and TRBJ1-5; TRBD1 aligns across 9 bases. The source of this sequence is a woman at least 80 years old in a cohort sampled during active or convalescent COVID-19. The sample was peripheral blood. The CDR3 DNA sequence: TGTGCCAGCAGTTTCCACTCGGGGACAGGGACCAATCAGCCCCAGCATTTT. Translation: CASSFHSGTGTNQPQHF.